The subject of this entry is one T cell receptor beta chain. The entry originates in a study of blood T cell repertoires in COVID-19. In the study overall: PBMCs, B-cell-depleted T cells, or T cells were the source of the cDNA or gDNA that made up the material.

In the study's own analysis: Amplified reference gene primers provided the basis for estimating nucleated cell counts. Assay: immunoSEQ multiplex PCR; the TCRdb copy retains only in-frame clones and omits some. D and trimming were read from the DNA, whereas the V and J calls and clone size are those reported in that table. The sample lists some 200,000 clones, around 87% occurring once. CDR3 length: 16 residues. V shed 4 bases, J shed 7 bases, and the junction held 10 bases outside the gene matches. CDR1 is SGHRS and CDR2 is YFSETQ in the germline V gene. Sequenced: peripheral blood. V usage is TRBV5-1 and J usage is TRBJ2-7, with 14 bases identical to TRBD2. The TCR was taken from a man between 18 and 29 years old with active or convalescent COVID-19. CDR3 sequence reads: CASSPRLAGGPGEQYF. Here the CDR3 DNA reads TGCGCCAGCAGCCCCCGACTAGCGGGAGGGCCGGGAGAGCAGTACTTC.